This T cell receptor (beta chain) was retrieved from a study of identical twins. TCRdb fed the 5' RACE reads into MiXCR, producing one record per CDR3 protein. The sample holds approximately 220,000 distinct CDR3 sequences; 7.5% are singletons and the top ten take about 1.9%. Study-wide findings and caveats: Out-of-frame alpha sequences that twins shared showed excess low generation probability. Among monozygotic twins, out-of-frame TCR alpha sharing exceeded what models predicted. The more abundant beta clonotypes in cord blood had fewer insertions, and memory repertoires did not show this.

This clonotype came up many times. Its target is not known. The CDR3 loop spans 15 amino acids. The V gene end was trimmed by 0 bases and the J gene end by 1 base; junction bases not matched to a gene: 0. Germline CDR1 SGHRS, CDR2 YFSETQ. The same sample was also studied in work on yellow fever vaccine responses in identical twins.

Sequenced material: memory (CD45RO+) T cells sorted from blood. The receptor comes from a woman between 18 and 29 years old in good health. This chain connects TRBV5-1 to TRBJ2-5; TRBD2 agrees at 10 bases. CDR3 sequence: CASSLGTSGQETQYF. CDR3 sequence (DNA): TGCGCCAGCAGCTTGGGGACTAGCGGCCAAGAGACCCAGTACTTC.